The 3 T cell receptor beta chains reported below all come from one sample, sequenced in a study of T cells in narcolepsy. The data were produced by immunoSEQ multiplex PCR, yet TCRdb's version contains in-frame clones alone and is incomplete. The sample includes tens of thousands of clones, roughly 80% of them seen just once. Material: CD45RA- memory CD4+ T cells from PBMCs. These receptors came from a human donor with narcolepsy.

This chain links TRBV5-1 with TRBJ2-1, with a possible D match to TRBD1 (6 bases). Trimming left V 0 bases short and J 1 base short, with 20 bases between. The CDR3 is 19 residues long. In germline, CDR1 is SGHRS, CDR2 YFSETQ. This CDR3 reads CASSLAQGGSLVSYNEQFF. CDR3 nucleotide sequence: TGCGCCAGCAGCTTGGCTCAAGGGGGTAGCTTGGTGTCCTACAATGAGCAGTTCTTC.

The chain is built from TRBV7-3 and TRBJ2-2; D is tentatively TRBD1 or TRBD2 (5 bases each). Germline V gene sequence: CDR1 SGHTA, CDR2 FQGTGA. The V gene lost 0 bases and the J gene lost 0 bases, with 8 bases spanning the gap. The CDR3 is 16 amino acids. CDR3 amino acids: CASSLTVGANTGELFF. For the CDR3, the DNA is TGTGCCAGCAGCTTAACGGTGGGGGCGAACACCGGGGAGCTGTTTTTT. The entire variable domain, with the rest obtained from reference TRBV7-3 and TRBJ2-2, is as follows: GAGVSQTPSNKVTEKGKYVELRCDPISGHTALYWYRQSLGQGPEFLIYFQGTGAADDSGLPNDRFFAVRPEGSVSTLKIQRTERGDSAVYLCASSLTVGANTGELFFGEGSRLTVL.

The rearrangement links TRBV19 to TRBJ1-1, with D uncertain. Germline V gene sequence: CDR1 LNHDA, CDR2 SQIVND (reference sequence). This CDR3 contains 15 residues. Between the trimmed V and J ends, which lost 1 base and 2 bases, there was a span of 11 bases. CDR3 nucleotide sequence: TGTGCCAGTAGTATAGCCCAGTGGGGTAACACTGAAGCTTTCTTT. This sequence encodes CASSIAQWGNTEAFF.